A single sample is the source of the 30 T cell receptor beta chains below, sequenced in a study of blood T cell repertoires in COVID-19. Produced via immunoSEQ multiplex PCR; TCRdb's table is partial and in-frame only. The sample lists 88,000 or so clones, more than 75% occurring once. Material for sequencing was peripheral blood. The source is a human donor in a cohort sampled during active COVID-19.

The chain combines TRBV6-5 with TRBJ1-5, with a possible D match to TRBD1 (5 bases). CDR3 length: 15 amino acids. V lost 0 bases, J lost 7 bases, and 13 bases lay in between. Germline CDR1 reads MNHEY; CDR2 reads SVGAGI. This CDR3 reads CASSYSSRARQPQHF. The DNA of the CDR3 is TGTGCCAGCAGTTACTCTTCCAGGGCGCGGCAGCCCCAGCATTTT.

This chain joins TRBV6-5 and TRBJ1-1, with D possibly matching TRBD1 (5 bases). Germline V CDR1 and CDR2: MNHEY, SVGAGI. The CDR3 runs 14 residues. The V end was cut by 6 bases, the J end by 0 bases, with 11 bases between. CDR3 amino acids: CASSVGQMNTEAFF. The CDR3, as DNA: TGTGCCAGCAGCGTCGGACAAATGAACACTGAAGCTTTCTTT.

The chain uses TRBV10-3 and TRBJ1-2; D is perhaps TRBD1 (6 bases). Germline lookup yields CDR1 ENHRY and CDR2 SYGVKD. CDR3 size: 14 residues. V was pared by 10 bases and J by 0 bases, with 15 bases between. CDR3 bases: TGTGCCACCCAGGGGCCAATCACTAACTATGGCTACACCTTC. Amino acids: CATQGPITNYGYTF.

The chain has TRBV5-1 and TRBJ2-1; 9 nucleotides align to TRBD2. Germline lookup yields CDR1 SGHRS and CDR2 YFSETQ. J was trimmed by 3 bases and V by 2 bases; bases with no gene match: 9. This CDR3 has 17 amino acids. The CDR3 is CASSFVSGRGDYNEQFF. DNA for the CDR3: TGCGCCAGCAGCTTTGTTAGCGGGAGAGGTGACTACAATGAGCAGTTCTTC.

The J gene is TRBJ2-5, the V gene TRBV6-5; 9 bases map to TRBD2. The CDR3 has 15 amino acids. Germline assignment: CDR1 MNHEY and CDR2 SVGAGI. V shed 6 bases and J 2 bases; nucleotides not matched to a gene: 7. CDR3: CASSLTTSGQETQYF. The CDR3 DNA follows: TGTGCCAGCAGCTTGACGACTAGCGGACAAGAGACCCAGTACTTC.

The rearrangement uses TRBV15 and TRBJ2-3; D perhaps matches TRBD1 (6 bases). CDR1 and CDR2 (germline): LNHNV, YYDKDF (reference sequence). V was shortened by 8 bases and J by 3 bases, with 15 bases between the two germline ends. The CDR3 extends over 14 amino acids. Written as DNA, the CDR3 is TGTGCCACCGGTGGGACAATTAAAACAGATACGCAGTATTTT. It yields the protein CATGGTIKTDTQYF.

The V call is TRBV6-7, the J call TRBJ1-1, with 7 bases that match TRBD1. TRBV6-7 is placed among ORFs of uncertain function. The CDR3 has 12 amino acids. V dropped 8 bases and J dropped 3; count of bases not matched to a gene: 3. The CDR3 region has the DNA TGTGCCAGCCCCCAGGGGGACACTGAAGCTTTCTTT. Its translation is CASPQGDTEAFF.

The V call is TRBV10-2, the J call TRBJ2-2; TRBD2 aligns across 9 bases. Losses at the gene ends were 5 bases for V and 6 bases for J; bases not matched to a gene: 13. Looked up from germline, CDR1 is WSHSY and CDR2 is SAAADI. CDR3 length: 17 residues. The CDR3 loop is CASSLGGRADLSGELFF. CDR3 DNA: TGCGCCAGCAGTCTCGGCGGGAGGGCCGATCTCTCCGGGGAGCTGTTTTTT.

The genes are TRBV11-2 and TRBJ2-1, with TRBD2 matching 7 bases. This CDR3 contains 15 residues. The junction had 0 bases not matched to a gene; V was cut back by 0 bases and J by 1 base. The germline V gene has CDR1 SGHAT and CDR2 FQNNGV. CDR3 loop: CASSLDGGSYNEQFF. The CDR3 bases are TGTGCCAGCAGCTTAGACGGGGGGTCCTACAATGAGCAGTTCTTC.

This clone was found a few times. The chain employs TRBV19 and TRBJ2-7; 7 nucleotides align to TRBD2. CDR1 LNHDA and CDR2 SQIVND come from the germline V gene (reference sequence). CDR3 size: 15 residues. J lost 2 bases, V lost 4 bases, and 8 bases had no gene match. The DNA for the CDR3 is TGTGCCAGTAGTACCCAGTCCGGGAGGACCTACGAGCAGTACTTC. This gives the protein CASSTQSGRTYEQYF.

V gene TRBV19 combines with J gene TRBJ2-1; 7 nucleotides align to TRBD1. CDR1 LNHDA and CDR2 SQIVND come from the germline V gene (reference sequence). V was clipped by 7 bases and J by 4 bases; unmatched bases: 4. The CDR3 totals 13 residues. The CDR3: CASIGTEYNEQFF. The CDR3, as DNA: TGTGCCAGTATTGGGACAGAGTACAATGAGCAGTTCTTC. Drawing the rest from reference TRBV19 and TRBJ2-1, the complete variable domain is DGGITQSPKYLFRKEGQNVTLSCEQNLNHDAMYWYRQDPGQGLRLIYYSQIVNDFQKGDIAEGYSVSREKKESFPLTVTSAQKNPTAFYLCASIGTEYNEQFFGPGTRLTVL.

CDR3 bases: TGTGCCAGCAGTTTATGGCTCTCTGGGGCCAACGTCCTGACTTTC. Translating gives CASSLWLSGANVLTF. V and J are TRBV27 and TRBJ2-6; D is uncertain. V was cut by 1 base and J by 0 bases, with 4 bases left in between. The CDR3 is made up of 15 amino acids. Germline V lookup: CDR1 MNHEY, CDR2 SMNVEV (reference sequence).

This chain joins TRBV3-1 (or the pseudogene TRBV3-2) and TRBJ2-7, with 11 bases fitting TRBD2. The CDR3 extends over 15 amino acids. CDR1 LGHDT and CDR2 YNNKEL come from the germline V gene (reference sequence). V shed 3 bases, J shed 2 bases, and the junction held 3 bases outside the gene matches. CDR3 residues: CASSHLAGGPYEQYF. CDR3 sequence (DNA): TGTGCCAGCAGCCACCTAGCGGGAGGCCCCTACGAGCAGTACTTC.

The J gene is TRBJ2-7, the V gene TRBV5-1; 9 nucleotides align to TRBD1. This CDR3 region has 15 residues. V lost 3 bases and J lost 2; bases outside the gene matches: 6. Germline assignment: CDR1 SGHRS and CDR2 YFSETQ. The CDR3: CASSSPGQGPYEQYF. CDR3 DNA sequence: TGCGCCAGCAGCTCGCCGGGACAGGGCCCCTACGAGCAGTACTTC.

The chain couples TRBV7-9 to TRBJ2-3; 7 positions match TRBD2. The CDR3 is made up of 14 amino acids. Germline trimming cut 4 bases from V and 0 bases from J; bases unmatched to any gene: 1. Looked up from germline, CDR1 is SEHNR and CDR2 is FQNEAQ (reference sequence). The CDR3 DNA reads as TGTGCCAGCAGCTATAGCGGGAGCACAGATACGCAGTATTTT. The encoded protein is CASSYSGSTDTQYF.

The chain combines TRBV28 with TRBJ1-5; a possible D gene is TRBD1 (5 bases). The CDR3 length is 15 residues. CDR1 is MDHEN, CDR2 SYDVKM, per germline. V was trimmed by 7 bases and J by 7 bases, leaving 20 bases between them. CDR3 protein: CASTNGGGVGQPQHF. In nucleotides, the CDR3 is TGTGCCAGCACCAATGGCGGGGGGGTTGGGCAGCCCCAGCATTTT.

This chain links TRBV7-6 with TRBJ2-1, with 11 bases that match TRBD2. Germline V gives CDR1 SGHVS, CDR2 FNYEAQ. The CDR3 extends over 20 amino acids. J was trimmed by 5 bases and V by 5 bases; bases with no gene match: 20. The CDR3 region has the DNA TGTGCCAGCAGCACCAGTTGGGTCCTCGGTAGCGGGAGGGAGGACAATGAGCAGTTCTTC. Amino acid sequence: CASSTSWVLGSGREDNEQFF.

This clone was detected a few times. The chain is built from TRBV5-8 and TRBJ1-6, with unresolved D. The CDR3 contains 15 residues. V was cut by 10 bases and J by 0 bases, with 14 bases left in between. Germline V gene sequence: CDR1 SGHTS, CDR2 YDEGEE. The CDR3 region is CASQARSSYNSPLHF. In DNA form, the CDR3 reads TGTGCCTCCCAGGCCCGAAGCTCCTATAATTCACCCCTCCACTTT.

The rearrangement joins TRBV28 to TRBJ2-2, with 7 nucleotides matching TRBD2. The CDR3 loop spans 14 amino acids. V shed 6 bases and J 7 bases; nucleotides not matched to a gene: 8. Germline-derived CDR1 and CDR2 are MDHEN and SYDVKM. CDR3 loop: CASSPPWGGGELFF. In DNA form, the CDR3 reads TGTGCCAGCAGCCCCCCTTGGGGGGGCGGGGAGCTGTTTTTT.

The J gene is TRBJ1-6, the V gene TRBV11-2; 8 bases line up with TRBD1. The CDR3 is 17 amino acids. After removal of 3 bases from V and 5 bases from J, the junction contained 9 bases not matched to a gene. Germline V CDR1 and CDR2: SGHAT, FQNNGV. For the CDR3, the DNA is TGTGCCAGCAGCTTTGGTCACCAGGGGGCTGATAATTCACCCCTCCACTTT. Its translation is CASSFGHQGADNSPLHF. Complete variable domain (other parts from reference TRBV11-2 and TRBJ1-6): EAGVAQSPRYKIIEKRQSVAFWCNPISGHATLYWYQQILGQGPKLLIQFQNNGVVDDSQLPKDRFSAERLKGVDSTLKIQPAKLEDSAVYLCASSFGHQGADNSPLHFGNGTRLTVT.

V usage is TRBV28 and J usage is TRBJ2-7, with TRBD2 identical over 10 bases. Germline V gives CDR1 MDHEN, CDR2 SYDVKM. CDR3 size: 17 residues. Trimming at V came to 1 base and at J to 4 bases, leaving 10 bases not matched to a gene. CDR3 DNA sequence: TGTGCCAGCAGTTTATTCCCTCTAGCGGGAGTGAGGTACGAGCAGTACTTC. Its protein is CASSLFPLAGVRYEQYF.

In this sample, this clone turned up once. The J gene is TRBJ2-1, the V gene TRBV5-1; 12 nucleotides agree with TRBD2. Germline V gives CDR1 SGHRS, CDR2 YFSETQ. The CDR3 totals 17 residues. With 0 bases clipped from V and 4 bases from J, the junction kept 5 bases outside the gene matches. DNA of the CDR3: TGCGCCAGCAGCTTGGGTCTAGCGGGAGGGTCGTACAATGAGCAGTTCTTC. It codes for CASSLGLAGGSYNEQFF.

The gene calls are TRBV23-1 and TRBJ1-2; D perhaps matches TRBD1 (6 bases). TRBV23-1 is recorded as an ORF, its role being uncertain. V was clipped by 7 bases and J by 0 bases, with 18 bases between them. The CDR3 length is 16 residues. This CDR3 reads CASTLTGPLANYGYTF. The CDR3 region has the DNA TGCGCCAGCACTCTGACAGGTCCTCTGGCTAACTATGGCTACACCTTC.

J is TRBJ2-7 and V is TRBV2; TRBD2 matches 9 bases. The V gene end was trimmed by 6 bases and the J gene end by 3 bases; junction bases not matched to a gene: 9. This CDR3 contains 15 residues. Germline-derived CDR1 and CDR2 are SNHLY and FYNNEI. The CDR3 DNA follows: TGTGCCAGCAGCCTTCTCATTAGCGGGAGCTACGAGCAGTACTTC. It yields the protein CASSLLISGSYEQYF.

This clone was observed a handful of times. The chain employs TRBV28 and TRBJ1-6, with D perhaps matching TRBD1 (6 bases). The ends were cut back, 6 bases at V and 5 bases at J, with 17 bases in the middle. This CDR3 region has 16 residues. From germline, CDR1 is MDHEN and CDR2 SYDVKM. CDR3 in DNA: TGTGCCAGCAGAACACAGGGCGAGGAGCATAATTCACCCCTCCACTTT. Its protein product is CASRTQGEEHNSPLHF.

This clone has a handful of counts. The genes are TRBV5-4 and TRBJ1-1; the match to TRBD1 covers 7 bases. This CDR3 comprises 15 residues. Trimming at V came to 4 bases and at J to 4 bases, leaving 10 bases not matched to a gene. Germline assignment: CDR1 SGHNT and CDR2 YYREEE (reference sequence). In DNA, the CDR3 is TGTGCCAGCAGCCGCGACAGGGACGCGGGCACTGAAGCTTTCTTT. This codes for CASSRDRDAGTEAFF. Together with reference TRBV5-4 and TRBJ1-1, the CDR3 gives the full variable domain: ETGVTQSPTHLIKTRGQQVTLRCSSQSGHNTVSWYQQALGQGPQFIFQYYREEENGRGNFPPRFSGLQFPNYSSELNVNALELDDSALYLCASSRDRDAGTEAFFGQGTRLTVV.

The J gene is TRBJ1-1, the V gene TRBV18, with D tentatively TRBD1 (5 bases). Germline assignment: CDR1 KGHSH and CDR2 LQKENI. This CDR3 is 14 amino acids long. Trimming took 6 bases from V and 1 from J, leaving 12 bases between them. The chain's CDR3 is CASSDGATNTEAFF. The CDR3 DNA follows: TGTGCCAGCTCCGATGGGGCCACGAACACTGAAGCTTTCTTT.

CDR3 in DNA: TGTGCCAGCAGTTACCAGACTAGCGGAGGATACAATGAGCAGTTCTTC. As protein: CASSYQTSGGYNEQFF. The chain uses TRBV6-5 and TRBJ2-1, with 9 bases identical to TRBD2. Germline trimming cut 2 bases from V and 4 bases from J; bases unmatched to any gene: 6. CDR1 MNHEY and CDR2 SVGAGI come from the germline V gene. The CDR3 runs 16 residues.

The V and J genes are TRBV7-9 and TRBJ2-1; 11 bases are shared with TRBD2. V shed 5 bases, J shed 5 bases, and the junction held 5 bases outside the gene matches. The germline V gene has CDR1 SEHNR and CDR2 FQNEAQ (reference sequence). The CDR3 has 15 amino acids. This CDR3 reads CASSHGTSGNNEQFF. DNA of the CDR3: TGTGCCAGCAGCCACGGGACTAGCGGTAACAATGAGCAGTTCTTC.

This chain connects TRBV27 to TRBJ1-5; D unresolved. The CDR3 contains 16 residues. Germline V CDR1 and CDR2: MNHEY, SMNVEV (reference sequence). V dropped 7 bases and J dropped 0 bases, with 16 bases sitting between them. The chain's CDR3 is CASNSLGVPSNQPQHF. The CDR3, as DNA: TGTGCCAGCAATTCTTTGGGAGTGCCTAGCAATCAGCCCCAGCATTTT.